Listed below are T cell receptor beta chains from one sample, sequenced in a study of T cell responses to AZD1222 COVID-19 vaccine. The method was immunoSEQ multiplex PCR; TCRdb's version includes in-frame clones alone and lacks a portion of them. The sample has 100,000 to 150,000 clones, roughly 88% seen once. The source material was peripheral blood, sampled on day 0 of AZD1222 vaccination. Receptors originate from an adult in good health. Each CDR3 is given with its conserved first and last residue. A D gene is named only where the DNA matches it firmly. Clone size is not always given. Where it is, it says once, few, many or a class for expanded clones.

clone size	V gene	D gene	J gene	CDR3 protein	CDR3 DNA
-	TRBV6-5	-	TRBJ1-2	CAGRTDANYGYTF	TGTGCCGGACGGACGGACGCTAACTATGGCTACACCTTC
-	TRBV27	-	TRBJ2-3	CASSSSGDGRVTDTQYF	TGTGCCAGCAGTTCCTCAGGGGACGGGAGAGTGACAGATACGCAGTATTTT
-	TRBV5-6	-	TRBJ2-1	CASSRQREQFF	TGTGCCAGCAGCAGACAGCGCGAGCAGTTCTTC
once	TRBV28	-	TRBJ2-7	CASNRFLGDEQYF	TGTGCCAGCAATCGCTTCCTGGGGGACGAGCAGTACTTC
-	TRBV3-1/TRBV3-2	-	TRBJ1-6	CASSQEGEVSPLHF	TGTGCCAGCAGCCAAGAGGGGGAAGTTTCACCCCTCCACTTT
-	TRBV27	-	TRBJ2-7	CASSLTGNYEQYF	TGTGCCAGCAGCCTTACAGGGAACTACGAGCAGTACTTC
-	TRBV5-1	TRBD1	TRBJ1-6	CASSLGTGGANSPLHF	TGCGCCAGCAGCTTGGGCACAGGGGGTGCGAATTCACCCCTCCACTTT
-	TRBV18	-	TRBJ1-1	CASSPSAGTEAFF	TGTGCCAGCTCCCCCTCCGCGGGGACTGAAGCTTTCTTT
-	TRBV6-4	-	TRBJ2-1	CASSEIGNEQFF	TGTGCCAGCAGTGAGATTGGAAATGAGCAGTTCTTC
-	TRBV10-3	-	TRBJ2-3	CAISESEGGTQYF	TGTGCCATCAGTGAGTCAGAGGGAGGTACGCAGTATTTT
-	TRBV3-1/TRBV3-2	-	TRBJ1-2	CASSQGVYYGYTF	TGTGCCAGCAGCCAGGGCGTCTACTATGGCTACACCTTC
-	TRBV6-6	TRBD1	TRBJ1-2	CASTHSQGVNYGYTF	TGTGCCAGCACCCACTCACAGGGGGTTAACTATGGCTACACCTTC
-	TRBV9	-	TRBJ1-2	CASSVAEGPLYGYTF	TGTGCCAGCAGCGTAGCTGAAGGGCCCCTCTATGGCTACACCTTC
-	TRBV5-6	-	TRBJ2-7	CASSLGMVQGFTAYEQYF	TGTGCCAGCAGCTTGGGTATGGTGCAGGGGTTCACCGCCTACGAGCAGTACTTC